These T cell receptor beta chains were read from a single sample in a study of lymphopenia after photon versus proton radiotherapy. Some clones are missing from TCRdb's copy, which holds only in-frame ones; the method was immunoSEQ multiplex PCR. The data hold roughly 30,000 clones, with around 94% observed a single time. Sequenced material: peripheral blood, taken from a patient treated with photon-based radiotherapy. The source of these receptors is a woman aged 50 to 65 with cholangiocarcinoma. CDR3s include the opening cysteine and the closing phenylalanine or tryptophan. D genes are given only for firm matches. Expanded clones are given a class, and other clones once, few, many or no size at all.

d_call	j_call	v_call	clone_size	cdr3_nt	cdr3_aa
.	TRBJ2-7	TRBV6-6	.	TGTGCCAGCAGTCGGACACCATACGAGCAGTACTTC	CASSRTPYEQYF
TRBD1	TRBJ1-1	TRBV6-5	once	TGTGCCAGCAGTTCGGGACAGGGTTACACTGAAGCTTTCTTT	CASSSGQGYTEAFF
.	TRBJ2-7	TRBV13	.	TGTGCCAGCAGCTCCTACTACGAGCAGTACTTC	CASSSYYEQYF
.	TRBJ1-5	TRBV19	.	TGTGCCAGTAGTAAGGGGACGGGTTATAGCAATCAGCCCCAGCATTTT	CASSKGTGYSNQPQHF
.	TRBJ2-7	TRBV5-1	.	TGCGCCAGCAGCTTGAGGTCCGGGGGCCACGAGCAGTACTTC	CASSLRSGGHEQYF
.	TRBJ1-4	TRBV6-6	.	TGTGCCAGCAGGCCGTCAGGGTTAAGAGATGAAAAACTGTTTTTT	CASRPSGLRDEKLFF
.	TRBJ1-2	TRBV7-9	.	TGTGCCAGCAGCTTAGGTGGCTACGAGAATCTCTATGGCTACACCTTC	CASSLGGYENLYGYTF
TRBD1	TRBJ1-2	TRBV27	.	TGTGCCAGCAGTTTTTTACAGGGGAACTATGGCTACACCTTC	CASSFLQGNYGYTF
.	TRBJ1-4	TRBV4-3	.	TGCGCCAGCAGCCAAGAAGGGCAGGGGAGGGCTGAAAAACTGTTTTTT	CASSQEGQGRAEKLFF
.	TRBJ1-1	TRBV18	.	TGTGCCAGCTCACCTACGACGGTTGACACTGAAGCTTTCTTT	CASSPTTVDTEAFF
.	TRBJ1-5	TRBV19	.	TGTGCCAGTAAATTCTCGGGGGTTACTCAGCCCCAGCATTTT	CASKFSGVTQPQHF
.	TRBJ1-3	TRBV7-9	.	TGTGCCAGCAGCCCGATGAGGGGAACTTCTGGAAACACCATATATTTT	CASSPMRGTSGNTIYF
.	TRBJ2-7	TRBV5-8	.	TGTGCCAGCCCCAGGACGCAGTACTACGAGCAGTACTTC	CASPRTQYYEQYF
TRBD1	TRBJ1-5	TRBV2	.	TGTGCCAGCAGCATAACAGGGGCTCATTTTAGCAATCAGCCCCAGCATTTT	CASSITGAHFSNQPQHF
.	TRBJ1-2	TRBV5-1	.	TGCGCCAGCAGCTTGGGGATCCCGATCACTGGCTACACCTTC	CASSLGIPITGYTF
.	TRBJ1-1	TRBV7-2	once	TGTGCCAGCAGCCAGGGGACGAACACTGAAGCTTTCTTT	CASSQGTNTEAFF
.	TRBJ2-5	TRBV18	.	TGTGCCAGCTCACCACCGTCGGGGGCCCCAAAAGAGACCCAGTACTTC	CASSPPSGAPKETQYF
.	TRBJ2-7	TRBV18	.	TGTGCCAGCTCACCACCGATCGCAGGAATACACTACGAGCAGTACTTC	CASSPPIAGIHYEQYF
TRBD1	TRBJ1-6	TRBV29-1	.	TGCAGCGCCGCGACAGGGACGAATTCACCCCTCCACTTT	CSAATGTNSPLHF
TRBD1	TRBJ2-2	TRBV29-1	.	TGCAGCGCACGGAGGACAGGGGATACCACCGGGGAGCTGTTTTTT	CSARRTGDTTGELFF
.	TRBJ1-1	TRBV4-1	.	TGCGCCAGCAGCCTCGAACGAACAGGTAAAGCTTTCTTT	CASSLERTGKAFF
TRBD1	TRBJ1-2	TRBV28	.	TGTGCCAGCGGAGGACAGGGGAGGTATGGCTACACCTTC	CASGGQGRYGYTF
.	TRBJ2-3	TRBV18	.	TGTGCCAGCTCACTCGGAAGAGTTACAGATACGCAGTATTTT	CASSLGRVTDTQYF
.	TRBJ1-2	TRBV5-1	.	TGCGCCAGCAGCCTTGACGGAGACTATGGCTACACCTTC	CASSLDGDYGYTF
.	TRBJ2-2	TRBV15	.	TGTGCCACCAGCAGAGATTGGGGCAGGGGCCACACCGGGGAGCTGTTTTTT	CATSRDWGRGHTGELFF
.	TRBJ2-4	TRBV14	.	TGTGCCAGCAGCGTTTCCCAGGGCCCTGCCAAAAACATTCAGTACTTC	CASSVSQGPAKNIQYF
TRBD1	TRBJ1-2	TRBV4-3	.	TGCGCCAGCAGCCAGGGGGGACAGGGAACACTCTATGGCTACACCTTC	CASSQGGQGTLYGYTF
.	TRBJ2-1	TRBV11-2	.	TGTGCCAGCAGCTTTAATCCGGGGTACTACAATGAGCAGTTCTTC	CASSFNPGYYNEQFF
.	TRBJ2-2	TRBV2	.	TGTGCCAGCAGAGAACTAGCTGACACCGGGGAGCTGTTTTTT	CASRELADTGELFF
.	TRBJ2-1	TRBV7-9	.	TGTGCCAGCAGCCCCGTCGGCGAGAGACCTGAGCAGTTCTTC	CASSPVGERPEQFF
TRBD1	TRBJ1-2	TRBV5-4	.	TGTGCCAGCAGCTTCGATAAGGGGGCGCCTCTCCTAGACTCTAACTATGGCTACACCTTC	CASSFDKGAPLLDSNYGYTF
TRBD1	TRBJ1-1	TRBV7-2	once	TGTGCCAGCAGCTTCCGACAGGGGGCAGGGAGCACTGAAGCTTTCTTT	CASSFRQGAGSTEAFF
TRBD1	TRBJ2-2	TRBV7-9	.	TGTGCCAGCCCCGCCGGGACAGGGTTTGCCGGGGAGCTGTTTTTT	CASPAGTGFAGELFF
.	TRBJ1-3	TRBV18	.	TGTGCCAGCTCACCTTCTAGAGGATCAAACACCATATATTTT	CASSPSRGSNTIYF
.	TRBJ2-7	TRBV18	.	TGTGCCAGCTCCCTGGACTCCTACGAGCAGTACTTC	CASSLDSYEQYF
TRBD1	TRBJ1-5	TRBV6-5	.	TGTGCCAGCAGAGGACAGGGGAATAGCAATCAGCCCCAGCATTTT	CASRGQGNSNQPQHF
.	TRBJ2-3	TRBV12-5	.	TGTGCTAGTGGTTTGGTACGTCCGGGCCTCTCGGATACGCAGTATTTT	CASGLVRPGLSDTQYF
.	TRBJ1-2	TRBV5-1	once	TGCGCCAGCAGCTTGGATCAACCTAACTATGGCTACACCTTC	CASSLDQPNYGYTF
.	TRBJ2-5	TRBV18	.	TGTGCCAGCTCATCCTACCAAGAGACCCAGTACTTC	CASSSYQETQYF
.	TRBJ2-3	TRBV5-1	.	TGCGCCAGCAGCCCTCTGGTAGGGGATACGCAGTATTTT	CASSPLVGDTQYF
.	TRBJ1-2	TRBV14	.	TGTGCCAGCAGCCAAGGAGGAATCAGGGTCTATGGCTACACCTTC	CASSQGGIRVYGYTF
TRBD1	TRBJ1-1	TRBV5-1	.	TGCGCCAGCGACAGGGAAGGGGGCACTGAAGCTTTCTTT	CASDREGGTEAFF
.	TRBJ1-1	TRBV14	.	TGTGCCAGCAGCCAGGGGGGACATTTTAAAAATGAAGCTTTCTTT	CASSQGGHFKNEAFF
.	TRBJ1-2	TRBV2	.	TGTGCCAGCAGAGGATACTATGGCTACACCTTC	CASRGYYGYTF
.	TRBJ1-2	TRBV10-3	.	TGTGCCATCAGTGGAATGGACCCCTCACCCTATGGCTACACCTTC	CAISGMDPSPYGYTF
.	TRBJ1-2	TRBV5-6	.	TGTGCCAGCAGCTCAGGGGCTGGCTACACCTTC	CASSSGAGYTF
.	TRBJ2-5	TRBV7-2	.	TGTGCCAGCAGCTTAGCGGGGGGAGTGGAGACCCAGTACTTC	CASSLAGGVETQYF
.	TRBJ1-1	TRBV12-2	.	TGTGCAAGCCGCACTTGGGAGGACACTGAAGCTTTCTTT	CASRTWEDTEAFF
TRBD2	TRBJ2-1	TRBV7-2	.	TGTGCCAGCAGCCTGGGGAGGGTCGTCGGGAATGAGCAGTTCTTC	CASSLGRVVGNEQFF
.	TRBJ2-7	TRBV5-6	.	TGTGCCAGCAGCCCTAAACCGACAACCTCCTACGAGCAGTACTTC	CASSPKPTTSYEQYF
.	TRBJ2-5	TRBV2	.	TGTGCCAGCACATCGACAGCCCAAGAGACCCAGTACTTC	CASTSTAQETQYF
.	TRBJ2-1	TRBV5-1	.	TGCGCCAGCAGGGGCAGCCTTAACTTAAATGAGCAGTTCTTC	CASRGSLNLNEQFF
.	TRBJ1-2	TRBV30	.	TGTTCTTCCTTACCATTAGACAGGCATGGCTACACCTTC	CSSLPLDRHGYTF
TRBD1	TRBJ1-2	TRBV19	.	TGTGCCAGTAGAACAGGGGTAGAGTATGGCTACACCTTC	CASRTGVEYGYTF
.	TRBJ2-2	TRBV7-9	.	TGTGCCAGCAGCTTAGGTTCGGCGGCAGCGCCCTTTACCGGGGAGCTGTTTTTT	CASSLGSAAAPFTGELFF
.	TRBJ1-6	TRBV5-1	.	TGCGCCAGCAGCTTGGTGCGGGGTTACCCACAATTGGGGTCACCCCTCCACTTT	CASSLVRGYPQLGSPLHF
.	TRBJ1-6	TRBV6-1	.	TGTGCCAGCAGTGGCGCAGGGAAAGGAGCCTTCTATAATTCACCCCTCCACTTT	CASSGAGKGAFYNSPLHF
.	TRBJ2-2	TRBV29-1	.	TGCAGCGTTGCGATGGCGAGCGATCCTAACACCGGGGAGCTGTTTTTT	CSVAMASDPNTGELFF
TRBD1	TRBJ2-7	TRBV15	.	TGTGCCACCAGCAGAATACGGACAGGGGCCTTTTACGAGCAGTACTTC	CATSRIRTGAFYEQYF